The sequence of this T cell receptor beta chain was determined in a study of T-cell memory formation after mild COVID-19. Study at large: In these data, TCR clusters were largely donor specific. Study outcomes and limitations: A balance of CD4 and CD8 characterized clones contracting day 15 to 85, whereas later expanders leaned CD4+.

A single record per CDR3 protein comes from TCRdb applying MiXCR to the 5' RACE reads. The sample has 90,000 to 120,000 distinct CDR3 sequences; around an eighth are singletons. With respect to this clonotype: Its antigen is not identified.

Trimming shortened V by 3 bases and J by 1 base, and 13 bases separated the two germline ends. The CDR3 length is 15 residues. The germline V gene has CDR1 SGDLS and CDR2 YYNGEE. The genes are TRBV9 and TRBJ1-1, with no clear D. The sequence was obtained from a man between 18 and 29 years old who had mild COVID-19 (a few samples of this study predate the infection). Cell type and time point are not known. Material: PBMCs or a T cell subset sorted from them (not recorded which). The CDR3 loop reads CASSARQSGNTEAFF. CDR3 nucleotide sequence: TGTGCCAGCAGCGCCCGACAATCTGGGAACACTGAAGCTTTCTTT. Full variable domain (rest looked up from reference TRBV9 and TRBJ1-1): DSGVTQTPKHLITATGQRVTLRCSPRSGDLSVYWYQQSLDQGLQFLIQYYNGEERAKGNILERFSAQQFPDLHSELNLSSLELGDSALYFCASSARQSGNTEAFFGQGTRLTVV.